This T cell receptor beta chain was captured by sequencing in a study of OX40 agonist ivuxolimab in advanced cancers. Study conclusions and caveats: Some patients without response likewise showed low normalized clonal expansion.

The method was immunoSEQ multiplex PCR; TCRdb's version includes in-frame clones alone and lacks a portion of them. Of about 79,000 clones listed, roughly four fifths were seen once; the top ten hold 0.51%. This CDR3 spans 13 amino acids. Germline V gives CDR1 MNHNY, CDR2 SVGAGI (reference sequence). V dropped 6 bases and J dropped 0 bases, with 9 bases sitting between them. Comment on this clone: Antigen: not known.

This chain joins TRBV6-6 and TRBJ2-7, with D uncertain. The TCR originated in an adult with an advanced solid tumor such as melanoma, head and neck, liver or kidney cancer. Here the sequenced sample was CD4+ or CD8+ T cells sorted from blood, taken in a trial of the OX40 agonist ivuxolimab. The CDR3 here is CASSLDNSYEQYF. CDR3 DNA: TGTGCCAGCAGCCTAGATAACTCCTACGAGCAGTACTTC.